The 7 T cell receptor beta chains listed next were all sequenced from one sample in a study of shared clonotypes between healthy human individuals. Sequencing was performed with immunoSEQ multiplex PCR; in TCRdb, only in-frame clones are kept and a portion is missing. The repertoire has about 460,000 clones, approximately 77% of them found once; the top ten carry about 12%. Material: PBMCs. The origin of the receptors is a woman between 40 and 50 years old in good health. Some clones in this sample may be carry-over from other donors' samples.

V usage is TRBV9 and J usage is TRBJ1-1, with TRBD1 identical over 7 bases. CDR3 length: 14 residues. The germline gives CDR1 SGDLS, CDR2 YYNGEE. V was clipped by 4 bases and J by 4 bases; unmatched bases: 7. CDR3 DNA sequence: TGTGCCAGCAGCTTGCAGGGACAGAGCACTGAAGCTTTCTTT. Residues: CASSLQGQSTEAFF. The full variable domain, in which reference TRBV9 and TRBJ1-1 provide the parts outside the CDR3, is DSGVTQTPKHLITATGQRVTLRCSPRSGDLSVYWYQQSLDQGLQFLIQYYNGEERAKGNILERFSAQQFPDLHSELNLSSLELGDSALYFCASSLQGQSTEAFFGQGTRLTVV.

The chain is built from TRBV7-2 and TRBJ2-3; 7 bases map to TRBD2. The CDR3 spans 15 residues. Germline assignment: CDR1 SGHTA and CDR2 FQGNSA. J was trimmed by 6 bases and V by 5 bases; bases with no gene match: 11. The CDR3 sequence: CASSPRGGSSDTQYF. Here the CDR3 DNA reads TGTGCCAGCAGCCCGCGGGGAGGGTCTAGTGATACGCAGTATTTT.

The genes are TRBV5-1 and TRBJ2-7; 12 bases are shared with TRBD2. This CDR3 has 14 residues. J lost 6 bases, V lost 0 bases, and 1 base had no gene match. Germline CDR1 is SGHRS and CDR2 is YFSETQ. Here the CDR3 DNA reads TGCGCCAGCAGCTTGGGGACTAGCGGGACCGAGCAGTACTTC. It specifies CASSLGTSGTEQYF. The variable domain in full, with the rest retrieved from reference TRBV5-1 and TRBJ2-7, is KAGVTQTPRYLIKTRGQQVTLSCSPISGHRSVSWYQQTPGQGLQFLFEYFSETQRNKGNFPGRFSGRQFSNSRSEMNVSTLELGDSALYLCASSLGTSGTEQYFGPGTRLTVT.

In the case of this clone: This likely comes from a read error, as the CDR3 has no conserved phenylalanine or tryptophan at its end. The DNA is omitted, as the CDR3 cannot be located on it reliably, and the CDR3 follows TCRdb's listing. CDR3 amino acids: CASSDTIQGWMG. The chain is built from TRBV28 and TRBJ1-2; TRBD1 is the table's D call, not checked against the DNA. From germline, CDR1 is MDHEN and CDR2 SYDVKM. The length of the CDR3 is 12 amino acids, counting both ends.

V and J are TRBV20-1 and TRBJ1-2, with D possibly TRBD1 on 5 matching bases. V was pared by 0 bases and J by 13 bases, with 9 bases between. CDR1 is DFQATT and CDR2 is SNEGSKA in the germline V gene (reference sequence). The CDR3 spans 10 residues. This CDR3 is CSARDLGGTF. CDR3 sequence (DNA): TGCAGTGCTAGAGATCTGGGGGGCACCTTC.

The chain uses TRBV6-6 and TRBJ2-4; 9 nucleotides agree with TRBD1. The J segment lost 3 bases and the V segment lost 6 bases, leaving 9 bases of the junction unmatched. Germline V gene data show CDR1 as MNHNY and CDR2 as SVGAGI (reference sequence). The CDR3 runs 16 residues. The CDR3 sequence is CASRPLQGADKNIQYF. The CDR3 DNA sequence: TGTGCCAGCAGGCCCTTACAGGGGGCGGACAAAAACATTCAGTACTTC.

The table lists this clone with a count of one. A single base separates this from a much larger clone, so it may be a read error. Other DNA sequences in this sample translate to the same CDR3. The chain has TRBV28 and TRBJ2-7, with TRBD1 matching 10 bases. This CDR3 comprises 15 residues. Germline V lookup: CDR1 MDHEN, CDR2 SYDVKM. The CDR3 spells CASSSAGTGVYEQYF. Written as DNA, the CDR3 is TGCGCCAGCAGTTCCGCCGGGACAGGGGTCTACGAGCAGTACTTC.